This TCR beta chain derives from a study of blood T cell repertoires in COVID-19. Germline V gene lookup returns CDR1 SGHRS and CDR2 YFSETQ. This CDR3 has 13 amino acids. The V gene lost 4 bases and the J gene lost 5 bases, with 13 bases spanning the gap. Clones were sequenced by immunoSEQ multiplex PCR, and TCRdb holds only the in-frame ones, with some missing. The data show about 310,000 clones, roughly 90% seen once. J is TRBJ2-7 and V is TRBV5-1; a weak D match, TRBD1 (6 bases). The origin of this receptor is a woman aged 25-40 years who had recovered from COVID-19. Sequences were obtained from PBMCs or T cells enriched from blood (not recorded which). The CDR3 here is CASSRQAKDEQYF. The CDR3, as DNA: TGCGCCAGCAGCCGACAGGCGAAGGACGAGCAGTACTTC.